This T cell receptor (beta chain) comes out of a study of T cell responses to AZD1222 COVID-19 vaccine (dated by TCRdb to the early 2020s). Background on the whole study: AZD1222 recipients whose second dose came at about 4 weeks and those whose second dose came at about 12 weeks were combined into one group, since spike-specific TCR depth and breadth did not differ between the two schedules. A total of under 250 trial participants underwent TCR sequencing, of whom 207 had received two doses of AZD1222 and roughly 26 had received two doses of the MenACWY control vaccine. Enrollment into the trials was organized by age into subgroups of 18-55, 56-69 and 70-plus years, and those subgroups contained roughly 150, 30 and 60 TCR-sequenced participants, respectively.

For this clone: The antigen this receptor binds is unknown. Per-base quality was not reported, and no clone a single base away is much larger than it.

The sample's time point label is to be understood as: baseline before first vaccination. Vaccinee samples came from UK trials COV001 and COV002, including a single-blind randomized controlled phase 2/3 trial of AZD1222 (ChAdOx1 nCoV-19) in healthy adults. For TCRbeta chain sequencing, PBMC samples were collected from trial participants at day 0 and at day 28 after the second dose. Overall results and qualifications from the work: Reportedly, almost half of the unique spike-specific TCRs recognized epitopes lying outside the regions that are mutated in the B.1.351 and B.1.1.7 variants. No day 14 peak-response samples were available, so repertoires were characterized only after the peak T cell response. The 56-69-year group was small, and its depth increase did not reach significance, likely because of low power. Most participants were white British and females outnumbered males, and the authors suggested that clonal diversity may have been underestimated. Spike-specific TCR breadth and depth rose significantly after two AZD1222 doses compared with day 0 and with MenACWY recipients. The whole spike protein was spanned by vaccine-associated CD4 TCRs, and dominant responses were seen in regions 160-218 and 743-854. Conclusions about previously exposed vaccinees are limited because only a handful of AZD1222 recipients were SARS-CoV-2 seropositive at baseline.

The CDR3 regions of human TCRbeta chains were analyzed by immunosequencing. From the authors' description of their analysis: Repertoire TCRs were matched against a reference library of SARS-CoV-2-specific TCRs generated with the MIRA antigen-specificity platform. Breadth was defined as the fraction of unique TCRs that were SARS-CoV-2-associated. Depth was defined as the fraction of total T cells that were SARS-CoV-2-associated. Using the MIRA data, every spike-specific TCR was mapped to the spike region that the TCR reacted to and assigned to either a CD4 or a CD8 class. Log10-transformed breadth and depth values were compared by one-way ANOVA with Sidak's multiple comparisons tests. TCRdb stores this immuneACCESS table with in-frame sequences only. Part of the clones is absent; in the studies checked, under half of the shortfall reflects unresolved V genes, and no reason is known for the rest. V, J and clone size were drawn from that table, and D and trimming were deduced from the DNA. This sample is represented by about 54,000 clones; 87% of them were singletons. Approximately 4.1% of the sample goes to the ten largest clones.

The CDR3 goes from the cysteine to the phenylalanine over 17 residues. The entry retains the CDR3 DNA only, 51 bases that are in frame from base 1. In the germline V gene, CDR1 corresponds to KGHDR and CDR2 to SFDVKD. Relative to germline, V is missing 3 bases and J is missing 3 bases, with 10 bases of the junction outside any gene match. Sample: peripheral blood, taken on day 0 of AZD1222 vaccination. The V gene is TRBV24-1 and the J gene is TRBJ2-1; 7 junctional bases match TRBD2. The sequence derives from an adult in good health. Here the CDR3 is given as CATSDPLAGGGYNEQFF. The DNA sequence is TGTGCCACCAGTGATCCCCTAGCTGGCGGGGGCTACAATGAGCAGTTCTTC.